Each of the 31 T cell receptor beta chains below was sequenced from the same sample in a study of cytomegalovirus exposure and HLA in healthy donors. This PCR relied on a set of 60 Vbeta primers and 13 Jbeta primers. Clones were read by immunoSEQ multiplex PCR, and TCRdb kept only the in-frame ones, dropping some. The table records more than 110,000 clones, about 80% of them present only once. Sequencing used PBMCs. The receptors were gathered from a male donor in good health and CMV-seronegative.

The rearrangement links TRBV6-6 to TRBJ2-1; 7 positions agree with TRBD2. The trim removed 11 bases at V and 3 bases at J, leaving 7 bases unmatched. The CDR3 length is 13 residues. CDR1 and CDR2 (germline): MNHNY, SVGAGI (reference sequence). The CDR3 bases are TGTGCCTCTCGCGGGGGAAACTACAATGAGCAGTTCTTC. Its protein is CASRGGNYNEQFF.

There are a few counts of this clone. The chain carries TRBV28 and TRBJ1-5, with unresolved D. Trimming removed 3 bases at V and 7 bases at J, with 10 bases between. Germline values: CDR1 MDHEN, CDR2 SYDVKM. This CDR3 spans 13 amino acids. The CDR3 loop reads CASSFLSGQPQHF. DNA of the CDR3: TGTGCCAGCAGTTTCCTCTCGGGGCAGCCCCAGCATTTT.

In this sample, this clone turned up once. The chain couples TRBV30 to TRBJ1-1; D not resolved. Germline V gene sequence: CDR1 GTSNPN, CDR2 SVGIG (reference sequence). The CDR3 has 12 residues. V lost 3 bases and J lost 1, with 6 bases in between. CDR3 region: CAWSGGNTEAFF. The DNA of the CDR3 is TGTGCCTGGAGCGGCGGGAACACTGAAGCTTTCTTT.

The rearrangement joins TRBV7-9 to TRBJ2-7; 8 positions match TRBD2. From germline, CDR1 is SEHNR and CDR2 FQNEAQ (reference sequence). V lost 6 bases, J lost 3 bases, and 10 bases stayed unmatched. This CDR3 region has 15 residues. The CDR3 protein is CASRAGAGGLYEQYF. The DNA of the CDR3 is TGTGCCAGCAGGGCGGGGGCGGGGGGCCTCTACGAGCAGTACTTC.

This clone has just a few counts. V is TRBV2 and J is TRBJ1-1, with D perhaps matching TRBD1 (6 bases). V was clipped by 4 bases and J by 0 bases, with 18 bases between them. The germline CDR1 and CDR2 sequences are SNHLY and FYNNEI. This CDR3 contains 17 residues. The chain's CDR3 is CASSAGAGAFMNTEAFF. CDR3 bases: TGTGCCAGCAGTGCCGGGGCAGGGGCCTTTATGAACACTGAAGCTTTCTTT.

The rearrangement uses TRBV28 and TRBJ1-1, with 8 bases matching TRBD1. Losses at the gene ends were 1 base for V and 3 bases for J; bases not matched to a gene: 1. Germline V gene lookup returns CDR1 MDHEN and CDR2 SYDVKM. The CDR3 consists of 14 residues. CDR3 protein: CASSLSGGYTEAFF. CDR3 nucleotides: TGTGCCAGCAGTTTATCAGGGGGCTACACTGAAGCTTTCTTT. The variable domain in full, with the rest retrieved from reference TRBV28 and TRBJ1-1, is DVKVTQSSRYLVKRTGEKVFLECVQDMDHENMFWYRQDPGLGLRLIYFSYDVKMKEKGDIPEGYSVSREKKERFSLILESASTNQTSMYLCASSLSGGYTEAFFGQGTRLTVV.

This clone was observed a single time. This chain links TRBV18 with TRBJ1-1; no clear D gene. Deletions cut 6 bases from V and 1 base from J, with 9 bases between. The CDR3 runs to 13 residues. The V gene's germline CDR1 is KGHSH and CDR2 LQKENI. CDR3 loop: CASSLTRNTEAFF. CDR3 in DNA: TGTGCCAGCTCGTTGACAAGGAACACTGAAGCTTTCTTT.

The chain couples TRBV5-1 to TRBJ1-6; maybe TRBD1 (5 bases). From germline, CDR1 is SGHRS and CDR2 YFSETQ. The germline V and J ends were trimmed by 0 bases and 10 bases, with 14 bases remaining between them. CDR3 length equals 15 residues. The CDR3 DNA follows: TGCGCCAGCAGCTTGGTCCGGGCGGCAGGGTCACCCCTCCACTTT. Its translation: CASSLVRAAGSPLHF.

The chain carries TRBV5-1 and TRBJ2-2, with 10 bases that match TRBD1. The germline gives CDR1 SGHRS, CDR2 YFSETQ. The V gene end was trimmed by 2 bases and the J gene end by 7 bases; junction bases not matched to a gene: 17. This CDR3 is 19 amino acids long. This CDR3 is CASSLRSFTGTGVVGELFF. The CDR3, as DNA: TGCGCCAGCAGCTTAAGGAGCTTTACCGGGACAGGGGTCGTCGGGGAGCTGTTTTTT.

The rearrangement uses TRBV7-9 and TRBJ2-7; D possibly corresponds to TRBD1 (6 bases). V shed 2 bases and J shed 3 bases, with 14 bases lying between them. The CDR3 extends over 15 amino acids. Per the germline V gene, CDR1 is SEHNR and CDR2 is FQNEAQ (reference sequence). The CDR3 bases are TGTGCCAGCAGCTTAACACGACAGGCGGGCTACGAGCAGTACTTC. Its translation is CASSLTRQAGYEQYF. Based on the CDR3 plus reference TRBV7-9 and TRBJ2-7, the full variable domain is DTGVSQNPRHKITKRGQNVTFRCDPISEHNRLYWYRQTLGQGPEFLTYFQNEAQLEKSRLLSDRFSAERPKGSFSTLEIQRTEQGDSAMYLCASSLTRQAGYEQYFGPGTRLTVT.

The chain is built from TRBV11-1 and TRBJ2-7; possible D gene TRBD2, 6 bases. The V gene's germline CDR1 is SGHAT and CDR2 FQDESV (reference sequence). V was pared by 5 bases and J by 0 bases, with 11 bases between. This CDR3 is built from 14 residues. The CDR3 loop reads CASSRTGSSYEQYF. Here the CDR3 DNA reads TGTGCCAGCAGCCGCACCGGGAGCTCCTACGAGCAGTACTTC.

The chain has TRBV4-3 and TRBJ2-1, with unresolved D. V shed 6 bases and J shed 0 bases, with 9 bases lying between them. The CDR3 covers 14 residues. The germline V gene encodes CDR1 LGHNA and CDR2 YSLEER. In DNA form, the CDR3 reads TGCGCCAGCAGTCGCAAGAGCTCCTACAATGAGCAGTTCTTC. Its translation: CASSRKSSYNEQFF.

The CDR3 loop is CASSQDLGRRNTEAFF. The DNA for the CDR3 is TGCGCCAGCAGCCAAGATCTCGGGAGAAGGAACACTGAAGCTTTCTTT. The chain is built from TRBV4-3 and TRBJ1-1, with D uncertain. Looked up from germline, CDR1 is LGHNA and CDR2 is YSLEER. V was cut by 0 bases and J by 1 base, with 12 bases left in between. There are 16 residues in the CDR3.

The chain carries TRBV5-5 and TRBJ1-4; D ambiguous. With 4 bases removed from V and 8 bases from J, the gap between germline ends came to 18 bases. The V gene's germline CDR1 is SGHKS and CDR2 YYEKEE (reference sequence). The CDR3 has 15 amino acids. The CDR3 region has the DNA TGTGCCAGCAGCCCCGAGGGTAGGCCGGCGGAAAAACTGTTTTTT. Translation gives CASSPEGRPAEKLFF.

For the CDR3, the DNA is TGCGCCAGCAGCCAAATAGCCCCGACAGGGTACACTGAAGCTTTCTTT. Translating gives CASSQIAPTGYTEAFF. The chain joins TRBV4-3 to TRBJ1-1; 7 bases align to TRBD1. The CDR3 has 16 amino acids. With 2 bases clipped from V and 3 bases from J, the junction kept 9 bases outside the gene matches. Germline V gene lookup returns CDR1 LGHNA and CDR2 YSLEER.

The chain couples TRBV5-1 to TRBJ2-4, with 7 bases aligning to TRBD1. Germline V gene sequence: CDR1 SGHRS, CDR2 YFSETQ. This CDR3 region has 14 residues. V dropped 0 bases and J dropped 6; count of bases not matched to a gene: 3. CDR3 residues: CASSLEGGGNIQYF. CDR3 sequence (DNA): TGCGCCAGCAGCTTGGAAGGGGGCGGAAACATTCAGTACTTC.

The rearrangement uses TRBV19 and TRBJ1-6; a possible D gene is TRBD1 (6 bases). Germline V gene data show CDR1 as LNHDA and CDR2 as SQIVND (reference sequence). The V end lost 5 bases, the J end lost 8 bases, and 16 bases lay between the germline ends. The CDR3 is made up of 15 amino acids. The CDR3 loop is CASSWGGLMDSPLHF. CDR3 coding DNA: TGTGCCAGTAGTTGGGGGGGCCTGATGGATTCACCCCTCCACTTT.

The J gene is TRBJ2-7, the V gene TRBV5-6; 10 bases are a match to TRBD1. This CDR3 is 13 amino acids long. The trim removed 5 bases at V and 10 bases at J, leaving 9 bases unmatched. The germline gives CDR1 SGHDT, CDR2 YYEEEE. CDR3 sequence: CASRPWDRGNQYF. In DNA, the CDR3 is TGTGCCAGCAGACCCTGGGACAGGGGTAACCAGTACTTC.

V is TRBV6-5 and J is TRBJ1-1; perhaps TRBD1 as D (5 bases). Looked up from germline, CDR1 is MNHEY and CDR2 is SVGAGI. This CDR3 is 14 amino acids long. V shed 6 bases and J shed 0 bases, with 11 bases lying between them. CDR3 in amino acids: CASSRDSMNTEAFF. The CDR3 nucleotides read TGTGCCAGCAGCCGTGACAGTATGAACACTGAAGCTTTCTTT.

V and J are TRBV12-2 and TRBJ2-3; the table's D call, TRBD1, has no DNA check behind it. TRBV12-2 is tagged as a pseudogene. The CDR3 runs to 15 residues. The CDR3 region is CASRLRTGNVDTQYF. The CDR3 DNA sequence: TGTGCAAGTCGCCTAAGGACAGGGAATGTAGATACGCAGTATTTT.

The chain links TRBV6-1 to TRBJ2-7; 9 bases are shared with TRBD1. After removal of 1 base from V and 4 bases from J, the junction contained 8 bases not matched to a gene. CDR3 size: 16 residues. CDR1 is MNHNS and CDR2 is SASEGT in the germline V gene. In DNA, the CDR3 is TGTGCCAGCAGTGAAGTAATAGACAGGGGGTCGTACGAGCAGTACTTC. The encoded protein is CASSEVIDRGSYEQYF.

The chain links TRBV28 to TRBJ2-7; 7 nucleotides match TRBD1. Germline trimming cut 3 bases from V and 4 bases from J; bases unmatched to any gene: 9. The CDR3 has 15 amino acids. Germline V lookup: CDR1 MDHEN, CDR2 SYDVKM. DNA for the CDR3: TGTGCCAGCAGTTTGCCCTCCGGGACAGAGTACGAGCAGTACTTC. Its protein product is CASSLPSGTEYEQYF.

The DNA for the CDR3 is TGTGCCAGCAGCTTAGCGCCGGAGGTTATAGGGGAGCAGTACTTC. Translating gives CASSLAPEVIGEQYF. This chain links TRBV7-6 with TRBJ2-7, with D tentatively TRBD2 (5 bases). Germline values: CDR1 SGHVS, CDR2 FNYEAQ. This CDR3 region has 15 residues. With 0 bases removed from V and 7 bases from J, the gap between germline ends came to 16 bases.

The rearrangement joins TRBV6-6 to TRBJ1-2, with 8 bases lining up with TRBD1. Germline CDR1 is MNHNY and CDR2 is SVGAGI (reference sequence). The CDR3 contains 14 residues. After removal of 8 bases from V and 8 bases from J, the junction contained 13 bases not matched to a gene. The CDR3 loop is CASGWTGSDWGYTF. Written as DNA, the CDR3 is TGTGCCAGCGGTTGGACAGGGTCGGATTGGGGCTACACCTTC.

This clone was seen once. The V gene is TRBV5-1, the J gene TRBJ2-5; the match to TRBD1 covers 8 bases. Germline V lookup: CDR1 SGHRS, CDR2 YFSETQ. The ends lost 0 bases at V and 3 bases at J; junction bases unmatched: 7. The CDR3 is made up of 16 amino acids. The CDR3 DNA reads as TGCGCCAGCAGCTTGGGGTTCAGGGGGCCCGAAGAGACCCAGTACTTC. Translated, it gives CASSLGFRGPEETQYF.

V usage is TRBV7-9 and J usage is TRBJ2-7, with unresolved D. CDR3 length: 11 residues. V lost 5 bases to trimming and J lost 3 bases, with 5 bases between them. Germline CDR1 is SEHNR and CDR2 is FQNEAQ (reference sequence). The CDR3 DNA is TGTGCCAGCAGCCGAGACTACGAGCAGTACTTC. Protein sequence: CASSRDYEQYF. Based on the CDR3 plus reference TRBV7-9 and TRBJ2-7, the full variable domain is DTGVSQNPRHKITKRGQNVTFRCDPISEHNRLYWYRQTLGQGPEFLTYFQNEAQLEKSRLLSDRFSAERPKGSFSTLEIQRTEQGDSAMYLCASSRDYEQYFGPGTRLTVT.

The chain couples TRBV7-6 to TRBJ1-2; 9 bases match TRBD1. V lost 8 bases and J lost 3; bases outside the gene matches: 7. The CDR3 spans 14 residues. CDR1 is SGHVS and CDR2 is FNYEAQ in the germline V gene. Here the CDR3 DNA reads TGTGCCAGCTCCCTGGGGACAGGGTACTATGGCTACACCTTC. Its protein product is CASSLGTGYYGYTF.

The gene calls are TRBV27 and TRBJ1-1, with TRBD1 matching over 8 bases. The CDR3 has 14 residues. Germline lookup yields CDR1 MNHEY and CDR2 SMNVEV (reference sequence). V shed 5 bases and J 5 bases; nucleotides not matched to a gene: 7. For the CDR3, the DNA is TGTGCCAGCAGTCCCTGGACAGGGAATACTGAAGCTTTCTTT. Translation: CASSPWTGNTEAFF.

The genes are TRBV2 and TRBJ2-7; the match to TRBD2 covers 7 bases. The CDR3 spans 12 residues. Germline CDR1 SNHLY, CDR2 FYNNEI. After removal of 8 bases from V and 6 bases from J, the junction contained 7 bases not matched to a gene. The CDR3 sequence is CASGGDDGEQYF. The CDR3 region has the DNA TGTGCCAGCGGGGGGGACGACGGCGAGCAGTACTTC.

The chain has TRBV6-5 and TRBJ1-2; TRBD1 might be the D (5 bases). Germline CDR1 reads MNHEY; CDR2 reads SVGAGI. The CDR3 sequence is 13 residues long. Deletions cut 4 bases from V and 5 bases from J, with 11 bases between. The CDR3 loop reads CASSSPGLYGYTF. CDR3 DNA sequence: TGTGCCAGCAGTTCTCCGGGACTATATGGCTACACCTTC.

The chain combines TRBV11-3 with TRBJ2-7; 8 bases line up with TRBD2. Trimming cost V 4 bases and J 6 bases; bases outside gene matches: 5. This CDR3 is built from 13 residues. The germline gives CDR1 SGHNT, CDR2 YENEEA. The CDR3 reads CASSSGTRTEQYF. The DNA for the CDR3 is TGTGCCAGCAGCTCCGGGACTAGAACCGAGCAGTACTTC.